Presented here are 7 T cell receptor beta chains from one specimen sequenced in a study of PD-1 blockade in mismatch repair-deficient tumors. Sequenced by immunoSEQ multiplex PCR; TCRdb stores in-frame clones only, minus some. The data show 20,000 to 25,000 clones, with 84% seen just once and approximately 17% held by the top ten. Sequencing was performed on peripheral blood, taken 2 weeks after starting pembrolizumab. The source of these receptors is an adult with mismatch repair-deficient cancer.

The gene calls are TRBV30 and TRBJ2-7; no clear D. The length of the CDR3 is 13 residues. In germline, CDR1 is GTSNPN, CDR2 SVGIG (reference sequence). The germline V and J ends were trimmed by 0 bases and 3 bases, with 9 bases remaining between them. The CDR3 protein is CAWSVPPHYEQYF. The CDR3 bases are TGTGCCTGGAGTGTCCCACCTCACTACGAGCAGTACTTC.

The chain links TRBV6-4 to TRBJ2-1; D not certain. Germline V lookup: CDR1 MRHNA, CDR2 SNTAGT. The CDR3 sequence is 13 residues long. Trimming removed 1 base from V and 8 bases from J, with 9 bases in between. Written as DNA, the CDR3 is TGTGCCAGCAGTGACTTAACCCGGGATGAGCAGTTCTTC. It codes for CASSDLTRDEQFF.

The rearrangement links TRBV18 to TRBJ2-1; D tentatively reads TRBD1 or TRBD2 (5 bases each). V was pared by 0 bases and J by 5 bases, with 11 bases between. Germline V lookup: CDR1 KGHSH, CDR2 LQKENI. CDR3 length: 15 amino acids. This CDR3 reads CASSPPGMDNNEQFF. Here the CDR3 DNA reads TGTGCCAGCTCACCACCCGGGATGGACAACAATGAGCAGTTCTTC.

V and J are TRBV4-3 and TRBJ2-7, with D tentatively TRBD1 or TRBD2 (5 bases each). Germline CDR1 LGHNA, CDR2 YSLEER. The V and J ends lost 0 bases and 0 bases respectively, with 12 bases between them. This CDR3 comprises 16 residues. The CDR3 DNA reads as TGCGCCAGCAGCCAAGATGGGGGATCCGGCTCCTACGAGCAGTACTTC. This sequence encodes CASSQDGGSGSYEQYF.

V and J are TRBV6-5 and TRBJ1-2; 8 bases fit TRBD1. This CDR3 has 15 amino acids. CDR1 is MNHEY, CDR2 SVGAGI, per germline. V lost 2 bases and J lost 7; bases outside the gene matches: 9. CDR3 sequence (DNA): TGTGCCAGCAGTTACCGAGTAGGACAGGGCCTTGGCTACACCTTC. Protein sequence: CASSYRVGQGLGYTF.

The count of this clone is one. The chain employs TRBV7-9 and TRBJ1-3; the D is unclear. Per germline, CDR1 SEHNR and CDR2 FQNEAQ (reference sequence). The V and J ends lost 5 bases and 0 bases respectively, with 8 bases between them. There are 14 residues in the CDR3. CDR3 protein: CASSGVSSGNTIYF. CDR3 sequence (DNA): TGTGCCAGCAGCGGGGTTTCCTCTGGAAACACCATATATTTT.

The V gene is TRBV28, the J gene TRBJ2-2; possible D gene TRBD1, 6 bases. From germline, CDR1 is MDHEN and CDR2 SYDVKM. The CDR3 is 17 amino acids. V was clipped by 6 bases and J by 4 bases, with 21 bases between them. As DNA, the CDR3 is TGTGCCAGCAGCCCAGGACTCCTTCAAGGGGGCACCGGGGAGCTGTTTTTT. Encoded protein: CASSPGLLQGGTGELFF.